A single sample is the source of the 11 T cell receptor beta chains below, sequenced in a study of shared T cell receptors in the human thymus. Measured with immunoSEQ multiplex PCR; TCRdb has only the in-frame clones, and not every one. The sample lists around 65,000 clones; 90% to 95% were seen once. Source material: thymocytes. These receptors were taken from a human donor.

V is TRBV5-4 and J is TRBJ2-7; no reliable D call. The CDR3 has 15 residues. V was cut by 0 bases and J by 3 bases, with 13 bases left in between. Germline-derived CDR1 and CDR2 are SGHNT and YYREEE (reference sequence). CDR3 DNA: TGTGCCAGCAGCTTGGAACGGCAGGCAAGCTACGAGCAGTACTTC. This codes for CASSLERQASYEQYF.

The rearrangement joins TRBV28 to TRBJ2-5; 15 bases match TRBD2. The trim removed 8 bases at V and 5 bases at J, leaving 15 bases unmatched. CDR1 MDHEN and CDR2 SYDVKM come from the germline V gene. The CDR3 spans 18 residues. This CDR3 reads CASRRGLAGGFRRETQYF. DNA of the CDR3: TGTGCCAGCCGCCGGGGACTAGCGGGGGGTTTCCGACGGGAGACCCAGTACTTC.

The chain employs TRBV7-8 and TRBJ2-7; weak D call: TRBD1 (8 bases). V shed 7 bases and J shed 2 bases, with 12 bases lying between them. This CDR3 spans 13 amino acids. Per the germline V gene, CDR1 is SGHVS and CDR2 is FQNEAQ. The CDR3: CASNTGGAYEQYF. As DNA, the CDR3 is TGTGCCAGCAACACAGGGGGGGCCTACGAGCAGTACTTC.

This rearrangement joins TRBV4-2 to TRBJ2-7; D unclear. The CDR3 runs to 18 residues. V was cut by 0 bases and J by 4 bases, with 22 bases left in between. Germline V lookup: CDR1 LGHNA, CDR2 YNFKEQ. The CDR3 spells CASSQDTVRTADEYEQYF. The CDR3 DNA reads TGTGCCAGCAGCCAAGATACCGTTCGGACCGCTGACGAGTACGAGCAGTACTTC.

The rearrangement links TRBV29-1 to TRBJ1-2, with D maybe TRBD1 (5 bases). CDR1 and CDR2 (germline): SQVTM, ANQGSEA. Between the trimmed V and J ends, which lost 0 bases and 7 bases, there was a span of 9 bases. The CDR3 has 12 amino acids. In DNA form, the CDR3 reads TGCAGCGTTGAAGATGTTGGGGGTGGCTACACCTTC. This sequence encodes CSVEDVGGGYTF.

This clone is a singleton in its sample. V is TRBV5-1 and J is TRBJ1-2, with 9 bases that match TRBD1. The CDR3 has 18 amino acids. The trim removed 4 bases at V and 1 base at J, leaving 14 bases unmatched. Germline CDR1 reads SGHRS; CDR2 reads YFSETQ. CDR3: CASSRRPGTGTLNYGYTF. Written as DNA, the CDR3 is TGCGCCAGCAGCAGACGTCCAGGGACAGGGACTCTTAACTATGGCTACACCTTC. The whole variable domain, remainder taken from reference TRBV5-1 and TRBJ1-2, is KAGVTQTPRYLIKTRGQQVTLSCSPISGHRSVSWYQQTPGQGLQFLFEYFSETQRNKGNFPGRFSGRQFSNSRSEMNVSTLELGDSALYLCASSRRPGTGTLNYGYTFGSGTRLTVV.

The J gene is TRBJ1-5, the V gene TRBV19; 9 nucleotides match TRBD1. Trimming at V came to 3 bases and at J to 6 bases, leaving 18 bases not matched to a gene. This CDR3 region has 19 residues. Germline V gene sequence: CDR1 LNHDA, CDR2 SQIVND (reference sequence). The CDR3 nucleotides are TGTGCCAGTAGTATGTTTTTGGGCGACAGGGGGAATCACAGTCAGCCCCAGCATTTT. This codes for CASSMFLGDRGNHSQPQHF.

The V call is TRBV2, the J call TRBJ2-2; 7 positions match TRBD2. CDR1 and CDR2 from the germline V gene are SNHLY and FYNNEI. This CDR3 spans 17 amino acids. After removal of 7 bases from V and 6 bases from J, the junction contained 17 bases not matched to a gene. The CDR3 bases are TGTGCCAGCATCAGTTTGGGAGGGGCGGTTGGTCCCGGGGAGCTGTTTTTT. Residues: CASISLGGAVGPGELFF.

This clone was seen a handful of times. The chain is built from TRBV19 and TRBJ1-1, with 8 bases lining up with TRBD1. This CDR3 spans 13 amino acids. The trim removed 3 bases at V and 6 bases at J, leaving 3 bases unmatched. Per germline, CDR1 LNHDA and CDR2 SQIVND (reference sequence). CDR3 sequence: CASSIQGAPEAFF. CDR3 nucleotide sequence: TGTGCCAGTAGTATTCAGGGGGCCCCTGAAGCTTTCTTT.

V usage is TRBV28 and J usage is TRBJ1-1, with D possibly TRBD1 on 6 matching bases. Germline assignment: CDR1 MDHEN and CDR2 SYDVKM. Trimming left V 6 bases short and J 0 bases short, with 17 bases between. This CDR3 has 16 residues. The CDR3 region has the DNA TGTGCCAGCAGCCCCTTTGGGGGGCGCATGAACACTGAAGCTTTCTTT. Its protein is CASSPFGGRMNTEAFF.

The V call is TRBV5-4, the J call TRBJ1-1; D is undetermined. Deletions cut 4 bases from V and 6 bases from J, with 10 bases between. The germline gives CDR1 SGHNT, CDR2 YYREEE (reference sequence). The CDR3 has 12 amino acids. This CDR3 reads CASSLSGPEAFF. CDR3 DNA: TGTGCCAGCAGCCTGTCGGGCCCTGAAGCTTTCTTT.